Listed below are T cell receptor beta chains from one sample, sequenced in a study of T cell responses to AZD1222 COVID-19 vaccine. Produced via immunoSEQ multiplex PCR; TCRdb's table is partial and in-frame only. In the table there are tens of thousands of clones, 70% to 90% of which are singletons. This material consisted of peripheral blood, taken on day 0 of AZD1222 vaccination. The receptors derive from an adult in good health. CDR3s include the opening cysteine and the closing phenylalanine or tryptophan. The order of the fields is CDR3 length, clone size, D gene, V gene, J gene, CDR3 protein, CDR3 DNA. A D gene is named only where the DNA matches it firmly. Rows give clone size only sometimes, using once, few, many, or a class for an expanded clone.

len: 13
abundance: -
d_gene: -
v_gene: TRBV19
j_gene: TRBJ2-1
CDR3aa: CASTQDIYNEQFF
CDR3nt: TGTGCCAGTACGCAGGACATCTACAATGAGCAGTTCTTC

len: 14
abundance: few
d_gene: -
v_gene: TRBV5-1
j_gene: TRBJ1-1
CDR3aa: CASSLHTENTEAFF
CDR3nt: TGCGCCAGCAGCTTACACACAGAGAACACTGAAGCTTTCTTT

len: 18
abundance: -
d_gene: -
v_gene: TRBV21-1
j_gene: TRBJ1-1
CDR3aa: CASSKGYARQDMNTEAFF
CDR3nt: TGTGCCAGCAGCAAAGGATATGCCCGACAGGACATGAACACTGAAGCTTTCTTT

len: 14
abundance: -
d_gene: TRBD1
v_gene: TRBV2
j_gene: TRBJ1-1
CDR3aa: CASSRDRGGTEAFF
CDR3nt: TGTGCCAGCAGCCGGGACAGGGGAGGCACTGAAGCTTTCTTT

len: 14
abundance: -
d_gene: -
v_gene: TRBV9
j_gene: TRBJ1-1
CDR3aa: CASSVRGGGSEAFF
CDR3nt: TGTGCCAGCAGCGTACGGGGAGGCGGGTCTGAAGCTTTCTTT

len: 12
abundance: -
d_gene: -
v_gene: TRBV7-9
j_gene: TRBJ1-1
CDR3aa: CASSHVSTEAFF
CDR3nt: TGTGCCAGCAGCCACGTGAGCACTGAAGCTTTCTTT

len: 16
abundance: -
d_gene: TRBD1
v_gene: TRBV7-2
j_gene: TRBJ1-5
CDR3aa: CASSPRGTGINQPQHF
CDR3nt: TGTGCCAGCAGCCCGCGCGGGACAGGGATCAATCAGCCCCAGCATTTT

len: 15
abundance: -
d_gene: -
v_gene: TRBV7-2
j_gene: TRBJ1-2
CDR3aa: CASSFYGTPSAGYTF
CDR3nt: TGTGCCAGCAGCTTCTACGGGACTCCTTCTGCGGGCTACACCTTC

len: 15
abundance: -
d_gene: TRBD1
v_gene: TRBV9
j_gene: TRBJ1-2
CDR3aa: CASRGTGGSDYGYTF
CDR3nt: TGTGCCAGCAGAGGGACAGGGGGCTCCGACTATGGCTACACCTTC

len: 16
abundance: -
d_gene: TRBD2
v_gene: TRBV6-1
j_gene: TRBJ2-1
CDR3aa: CASSERYSGAYNEQFF
CDR3nt: TGTGCCAGCAGTGAAAGATATAGCGGGGCTTACAATGAGCAGTTCTTC

len: 14
abundance: -
d_gene: TRBD1
v_gene: TRBV27
j_gene: TRBJ2-7
CDR3aa: CASNVRQGSYEQYF
CDR3nt: TGTGCCAGCAACGTAAGACAGGGTTCCTACGAGCAGTACTTC

len: 14
abundance: -
d_gene: -
v_gene: TRBV19
j_gene: TRBJ2-2
CDR3aa: CATPGGAYTGELFF
CDR3nt: TGTGCCACCCCAGGAGGGGCCTACACCGGGGAGCTGTTTTTT

len: 14
abundance: -
d_gene: -
v_gene: TRBV20-1
j_gene: TRBJ2-7
CDR3aa: CSASLTRGIDEQYF
CDR3nt: TGCAGTGCTAGTTTAACGCGGGGTATCGACGAGCAGTACTTC

len: 15
abundance: -
d_gene: -
v_gene: TRBV6-2/TRBV6-3
j_gene: TRBJ2-7
CDR3aa: CASSYSRRVSYEQYF
CDR3nt: TGTGCCAGCAGTTACTCGAGGCGGGTTTCCTACGAGCAGTACTTC

len: 14
abundance: once
d_gene: -
v_gene: TRBV7-8
j_gene: TRBJ2-2
CDR3aa: CASSPGSIGGELFF
CDR3nt: TGTGCCAGCAGCCCGGGGTCGATAGGCGGGGAGCTGTTTTTT

len: 15
abundance: -
d_gene: -
v_gene: TRBV18
j_gene: TRBJ2-1
CDR3aa: CASSPPTGTGNEQFF
CDR3nt: TGTGCCAGCTCACCACCAACAGGAACCGGGAATGAGCAGTTCTTC

len: 14
abundance: few
d_gene: -
v_gene: TRBV7-2
j_gene: TRBJ2-5
CDR3aa: CASSPAVRGGTQYF
CDR3nt: TGTGCCAGCAGCCCAGCTGTTCGGGGCGGGACCCAGTACTTC

len: 13
abundance: -
d_gene: -
v_gene: TRBV27
j_gene: TRBJ1-5
CDR3aa: CASSLGGSQPQHF
CDR3nt: TGTGCCAGCAGTTTAGGGGGGAGTCAGCCCCAGCATTTT

len: 14
abundance: once
d_gene: -
v_gene: TRBV18
j_gene: TRBJ2-3
CDR3aa: CASSPYLATDTQYF
CDR3nt: TGTGCCAGCTCACCATATCTAGCGACAGATACGCAGTATTTT

len: 15
abundance: -
d_gene: -
v_gene: TRBV19
j_gene: TRBJ1-2
CDR3aa: CASRHRDDPLVRVTF
CDR3nt: TGTGCCAGTAGGCACCGGGACGACCCACTAGTTAGGGTCACCTTC

len: 14
abundance: -
d_gene: -
v_gene: TRBV2
j_gene: TRBJ1-2
CDR3aa: CASILAGRAPGYTF
CDR3nt: TGTGCCAGCATTTTAGCCGGCAGGGCTCCTGGCTACACCTTC

len: 15
abundance: -
d_gene: -
v_gene: TRBV11-1
j_gene: TRBJ2-3
CDR3aa: CASSLYRRATDTQYF
CDR3nt: TGTGCCAGCAGCTTATACAGGCGGGCCACAGATACGCAGTATTTT

len: 18
abundance: -
d_gene: TRBD2
v_gene: TRBV7-2
j_gene: TRBJ2-5
CDR3aa: CASSLAPLGGGVQETQYF
CDR3nt: TGTGCCAGCAGCTTAGCCCCTCTCGGCGGGGGGGTCCAAGAGACCCAGTACTTC

len: 16
abundance: -
d_gene: -
v_gene: TRBV4-2
j_gene: TRBJ1-5
CDR3aa: CASSQTRKKSNQPQHF
CDR3nt: TGTGCCAGCAGCCAAACACGGAAAAAGAGCAATCAGCCCCAGCATTTT

len: 17
abundance: -
d_gene: -
v_gene: TRBV28
j_gene: TRBJ2-7
CDR3aa: CASSLGLGQTRGDEQYF
CDR3nt: TGTGCCAGCAGTTTGGGTTTAGGGCAAACTAGGGGGGATGAGCAGTACTTC

len: 14
abundance: -
d_gene: -
v_gene: TRBV30
j_gene: TRBJ2-3
CDR3aa: CAWRAGGYTDTQYF
CDR3nt: TGTGCCTGGAGAGCCGGCGGCTACACAGATACGCAGTATTTT

len: 20
abundance: -
d_gene: TRBD2
v_gene: TRBV7-3
j_gene: TRBJ2-3
CDR3aa: CASSSVEGDALAGRTDTQYF
CDR3nt: TGTGCCAGCAGCTCCGTAGAAGGGGATGCCCTAGCGGGGAGGACAGATACGCAGTATTTT

len: 14
abundance: -
d_gene: -
v_gene: TRBV2
j_gene: TRBJ2-1
CDR3aa: CASSVLRGDNEQFF
CDR3nt: TGTGCCAGCAGTGTTTTGCGGGGTGACAATGAGCAGTTCTTC

len: 16
abundance: -
d_gene: TRBD2
v_gene: TRBV19
j_gene: TRBJ2-3
CDR3aa: CASTRTSGGATDTQYF
CDR3nt: TGTGCCAGTACCCGGACTAGCGGGGGGGCAACAGATACGCAGTATTTT

len: 16
abundance: -
d_gene: -
v_gene: TRBV3-1/TRBV3-2
j_gene: TRBJ1-6
CDR3aa: CASSQPGAGKNSPLHF
CDR3nt: TGTGCCAGCAGCCAGCCCGGGGCAGGGAAAAATTCACCCCTCCACTTT

len: 14
abundance: -
d_gene: -
v_gene: TRBV7-3
j_gene: TRBJ2-3
CDR3aa: CASSLTRTVDTQYF
CDR3nt: TGTGCCAGCAGCTTAACTCGGACTGTAGATACGCAGTATTTT

len: 16
abundance: once
d_gene: -
v_gene: TRBV28
j_gene: TRBJ2-2
CDR3aa: CASSLYGRGNTGELFF
CDR3nt: TGTGCCAGCAGTTTATACGGCAGGGGGAACACCGGGGAGCTGTTTTTT

len: 13
abundance: once
d_gene: -
v_gene: TRBV27
j_gene: TRBJ2-2
CDR3aa: CASNWVGTGELFF
CDR3nt: TGTGCCAGCAATTGGGTAGGCACCGGGGAGCTGTTTTTT

len: 15
abundance: few
d_gene: -
v_gene: TRBV29-1
j_gene: TRBJ2-5
CDR3aa: CSVEYWASPQETQYF
CDR3nt: TGCAGCGTTGAGTACTGGGCTAGCCCGCAAGAGACCCAGTACTTC

len: 12
abundance: -
d_gene: -
v_gene: TRBV6-5
j_gene: TRBJ2-1
CDR3aa: CASGVTYNEQFF
CDR3nt: TGTGCCAGCGGGGTTACCTACAATGAGCAGTTCTTC

len: 15
abundance: -
d_gene: -
v_gene: TRBV7-3
j_gene: TRBJ1-6
CDR3aa: CASSLRGINNSPLHF
CDR3nt: TGTGCCAGCAGCCTCCGGGGCATCAATAATTCACCCCTCCACTTT

len: 12
abundance: -
d_gene: -
v_gene: TRBV6-5
j_gene: TRBJ2-7
CDR3aa: CASTHRWGEQYF
CDR3nt: TGTGCCAGCACTCACCGCTGGGGCGAGCAGTACTTC

len: 14
abundance: -
d_gene: -
v_gene: TRBV20-1
j_gene: TRBJ1-5
CDR3aa: CSASPGNSNQPQHF
CDR3nt: TGCAGTGCTAGTCCCGGGAATAGCAATCAGCCCCAGCATTTT

len: 13
abundance: -
d_gene: -
v_gene: TRBV28
j_gene: TRBJ2-1
CDR3aa: CATLADSYNEQFF
CDR3nt: TGTGCCACCCTGGCCGACTCCTACAATGAGCAGTTCTTC

len: 12
abundance: few
d_gene: -
v_gene: TRBV9
j_gene: TRBJ2-7
CDR3aa: CASSGSTYEQYF
CDR3nt: TGTGCCAGCAGCGGCAGCACCTACGAGCAGTACTTC

len: 15
abundance: -
d_gene: -
v_gene: TRBV5-6
j_gene: TRBJ2-2
CDR3aa: CASRSPGQMTGELFF
CDR3nt: TGTGCCAGCAGGTCACCGGGCCAAATGACCGGGGAGCTGTTTTTT

len: 14
abundance: -
d_gene: -
v_gene: TRBV19
j_gene: TRBJ2-7
CDR3aa: CASSRGRQSYEQYF
CDR3nt: TGTGCCAGTAGTAGGGGTAGACAGTCCTACGAGCAGTACTTC

len: 13
abundance: -
d_gene: TRBD2
v_gene: TRBV29-1
j_gene: TRBJ2-5
CDR3aa: CSVELAGGETQYF
CDR3nt: TGCAGCGTTGAATTAGCGGGGGGAGAGACCCAGTACTTC

len: 13
abundance: -
d_gene: -
v_gene: TRBV11-2
j_gene: TRBJ1-1
CDR3aa: CASSLVQGTEAFF
CDR3nt: TGTGCCAGCAGCTTAGTCCAGGGCACTGAAGCTTTCTTT

len: 13
abundance: -
d_gene: -
v_gene: TRBV4-3
j_gene: TRBJ1-2
CDR3aa: CASSQEADYGYTF
CDR3nt: TGCGCCAGCAGCCAAGAGGCCGACTATGGCTACACCTTC

len: 14
abundance: -
d_gene: -
v_gene: TRBV28
j_gene: TRBJ1-2
CDR3aa: CASSFEGNAYGYTF
CDR3nt: TGTGCCAGCAGTTTTGAAGGGAACGCCTATGGCTACACCTTC

len: 15
abundance: -
d_gene: -
v_gene: TRBV10-2
j_gene: TRBJ2-7
CDR3aa: CASSELDQGGYEQYF
CDR3nt: TGCGCCAGCAGTGAACTGGATCAGGGGGGCTACGAGCAGTACTTC